This T cell receptor (beta chain) emerged from a study of T cells of healthy individuals. MiXCR, run by TCRdb on the 5' RACE reads, gives a single entry per CDR3 protein. The sample carries under 70,000 distinct CDR3 sequences, 14% to 15% recorded once. The CDR3 is 12 amino acids. Germline lookup yields CDR1 MNHEY and CDR2 SVGEGT. This clonotype was seen many times. One junction end does not reproduce the germline sequence, and a read error may be involved. This TCR was recovered from a human donor in good health. The chain joins TRBV6-2 or TRBV6-3 to TRBJ1-1, with D perhaps TRBD1 (6 bases). The DNA of the CDR3 is TGTGCCAGCAGCTACTGGGCAGGGGAGGCTTTCTTT. It specifies CASSYWAGEAFF.